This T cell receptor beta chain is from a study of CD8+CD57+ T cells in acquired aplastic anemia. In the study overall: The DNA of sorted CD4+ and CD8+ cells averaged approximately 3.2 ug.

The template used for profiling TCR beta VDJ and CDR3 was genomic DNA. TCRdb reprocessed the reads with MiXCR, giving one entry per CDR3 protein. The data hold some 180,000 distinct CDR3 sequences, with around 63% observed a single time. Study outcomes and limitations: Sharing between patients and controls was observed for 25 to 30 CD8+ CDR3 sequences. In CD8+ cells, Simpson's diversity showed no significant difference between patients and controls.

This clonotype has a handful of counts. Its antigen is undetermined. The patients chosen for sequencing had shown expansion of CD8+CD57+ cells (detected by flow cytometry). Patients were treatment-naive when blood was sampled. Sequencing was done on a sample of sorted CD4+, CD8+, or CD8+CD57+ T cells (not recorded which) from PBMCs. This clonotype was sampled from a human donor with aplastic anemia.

The CDR3 region is CASRGQASNYGYTF. The CDR3 DNA follows: TGTGCCAGCAGAGGACAGGCCTCGAACTATGGCTACACCTTC. This chain uses TRBV12-3 or TRBV12-4 with TRBJ1-2, with 7 bases that match TRBD1. V lost 6 bases, J lost 2 bases, and 6 bases stayed unmatched. The CDR3 extends over 14 amino acids.